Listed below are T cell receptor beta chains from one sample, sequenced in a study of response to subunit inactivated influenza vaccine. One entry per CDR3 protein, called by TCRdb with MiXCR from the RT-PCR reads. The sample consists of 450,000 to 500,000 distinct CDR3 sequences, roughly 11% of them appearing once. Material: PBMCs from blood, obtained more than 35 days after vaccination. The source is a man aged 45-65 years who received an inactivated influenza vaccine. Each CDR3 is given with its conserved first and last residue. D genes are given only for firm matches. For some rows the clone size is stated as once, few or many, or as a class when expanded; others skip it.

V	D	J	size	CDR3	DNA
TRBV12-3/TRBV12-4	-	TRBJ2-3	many	CASSFTSYGTDTQYF	TGTGCCAGCAGTTTTACCAGCTACGGCACAGATACGCAGTATTTT
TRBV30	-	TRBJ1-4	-	CAWSVLGEKLFF	TGTGCCTGGAGTGTACTGGGGGAAAAACTGTTTTTT
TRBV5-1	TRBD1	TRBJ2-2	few	CASSETGKSNTGELFF	TGCGCCAGCAGCGAGACAGGGAAGTCGAACACCGGGGAGCTGTTTTTT
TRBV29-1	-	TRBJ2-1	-	CSVTETAYLVEQFF	TGCAGCGTCACCGAGACAGCTTACCTAGTGGAGCAGTTCTTC
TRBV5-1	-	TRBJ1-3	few	CASSPGGGGNTIYF	TGCGCCAGCAGCCCCGGGGGTGGCGGAAACACCATATATTTT
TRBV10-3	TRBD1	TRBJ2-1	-	CAISESWQGAYNEQFF	TGTGCCATCAGTGAGTCTTGGCAGGGGGCTTACAATGAGCAGTTCTTC
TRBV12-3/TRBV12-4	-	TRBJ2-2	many	CASWVSGELFF	TGTGCCAGCTGGGTTTCCGGGGAGCTGTTTTTT
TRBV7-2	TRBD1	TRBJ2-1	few	CASSPQDRGYVNEQFF	TGTGCCAGCAGCCCCCAGGACAGGGGTTACGTCAATGAGCAGTTCTTC
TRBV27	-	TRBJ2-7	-	CASKPWTASYEQYF	TGTGCCAGCAAACCCTGGACAGCCTCCTACGAGCAGTACTTC
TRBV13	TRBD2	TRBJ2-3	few	CASSLSGIGTDTQYF	TGTGCCAGCAGCTTGAGCGGGATTGGGACAGATACGCAGTATTTT
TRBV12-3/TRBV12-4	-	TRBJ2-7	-	CASSFHYEQYF	TGTGCCAGCAGTTTCCATTACGAGCAGTACTTC
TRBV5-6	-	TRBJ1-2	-	CASSPPGSISGYTF	TGTGCCAGCAGCCCACCCGGGTCCATCTCTGGCTACACCTTC
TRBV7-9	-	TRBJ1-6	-	CASSLGTVSSPLHF	TGTGCCAGCAGCCTAGGGACGGTTAGTTCACCCCTCCACTTT
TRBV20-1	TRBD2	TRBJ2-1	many	CSAPPGGSSYNEQFF	TGCAGTGCCCCTCCGGGCGGGAGCTCCTACAATGAGCAGTTCTTC
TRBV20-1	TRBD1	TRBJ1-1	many	CSAGRGQLNTEAFF	TGCAGTGCTGGCCGGGGACAGCTAAACACTGAAGCTTTCTTT
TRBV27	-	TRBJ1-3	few	CASSLTGYGNTIYF	TGTGCCAGCAGCCTCACAGGGTACGGAAACACCATATATTTT
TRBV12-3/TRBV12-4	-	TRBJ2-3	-	CASSWQDTQYF	TGTGCCAGCAGCTGGCAAGATACGCAGTATTTT
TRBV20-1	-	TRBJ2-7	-	CSATAVNPYEQYF	TGCAGTGCTACCGCAGTAAATCCCTACGAGCAGTACTTC
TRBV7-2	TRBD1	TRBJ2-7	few	CASSLVQGNYEQYF	TGTGCCAGCAGCTTAGTACAGGGGAACTACGAGCAGTACTTC
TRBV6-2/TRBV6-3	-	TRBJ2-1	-	CASLSGPEQFF	TGTGCCAGCCTCTCCGGGCCTGAGCAGTTCTTC
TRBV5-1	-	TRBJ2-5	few	CASTIQGTETQYF	TGCGCCAGCACTATTCAGGGGACCGAGACCCAGTACTTC
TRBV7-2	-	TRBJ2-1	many	CASSLATGVKNEQFF	TGTGCCAGCAGCTTGGCGACGGGAGTGAAAAATGAGCAGTTCTTC
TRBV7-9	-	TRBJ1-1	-	CASSPEQGDAFF	TGTGCCAGCAGCCCAGAACAGGGTGACGCTTTCTTT
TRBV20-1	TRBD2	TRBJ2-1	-	CSARDRGGLYNEQFF	TGCAGTGCTAGAGATCGGGGAGGGCTATACAATGAGCAGTTCTTC
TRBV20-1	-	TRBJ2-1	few	CSARDRRSGRPVHEQFF	TGCAGTGCTAGAGATCGCAGGTCGGGACGCCCGGTCCATGAGCAGTTCTTC
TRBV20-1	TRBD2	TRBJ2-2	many	CSASRASGHTGELFF	TGCAGTGCTAGTCGGGCTAGCGGTCACACCGGGGAGCTGTTTTTT